This TCR beta chain was observed in a study of blood T cell repertoires in COVID-19. The overall study: Both acute and convalescent COVID-19 samples were obtained from the United States, Italy and Spain.

How the authors handled the data: Amplification of reference gene primers provided the estimated nucleated cell counts. Measured with immunoSEQ multiplex PCR; TCRdb has only the in-frame clones, and not every one. That table gives V, J and clone size, and the DNA gave D and trimming. The table lists approximately 25,000 clones, around 86% of them singletons, with roughly three fifths in the top ten. Sequencing was carried out using peripheral blood. The source is a woman at least 80 years old with acute or convalescent COVID-19.

The CDR3 sequence is CASGNNYGYTF. The CDR3 region has the DNA TGTGCCAGTGGCAACAACTATGGCTACACCTTC. The V and J genes are TRBV19 and TRBJ1-2; D not certain. This CDR3 region has 11 residues. Per the germline V gene, CDR1 is LNHDA and CDR2 is SQIVND (reference sequence). Trimming removed 8 bases at V and 2 bases at J, with 6 bases between.